This passage covers 22 T cell receptor beta chains from one sample sequenced in a study of blood T cell repertoires in COVID-19 (TCRdb year 2020). Library preparation employed the immunoSEQ multiplex PCR assay. Sourced from immuneACCESS, this table was stored by TCRdb with only in-frame sequences that have V and J called. A share of the clones is absent; for the studies checked, an unresolved V gene accounts for under half, and the remainder has no known explanation. Here the sample has 70,000 or so clones; about 86% occur a single time. Under 5% of the sample rests with the top ten. Sequences were obtained from peripheral blood. The receptors derive from a man aged 50-59 years with acute or convalescent COVID-19.

The chain employs TRBV19 and TRBJ1-3, with 9 bases identical to TRBD1. The ends lost 7 bases at V and 4 bases at J; junction bases unmatched: 11. Germline V gene sequence: CDR1 LNHDA, CDR2 SQIVND (reference sequence). This CDR3 contains 16 residues. The CDR3 DNA is TGTGCCAGTACCCCGGGACAGGGTCTTACGGGAAACACCATATATTTT. Protein: CASTPGQGLTGNTIYF.

This chain joins TRBV5-4 and TRBJ2-1, with 8 nucleotides matching TRBD1. J lost 0 bases, V lost 4 bases, and 9 bases had no gene match. The CDR3 has 17 residues. Per germline, CDR1 SGHNT and CDR2 YYREEE (reference sequence). The CDR3 spells CASSQGGQVSSYNEQFF. For the CDR3, the DNA is TGTGCCAGCAGCCAAGGGGGACAGGTAAGCTCCTACAATGAGCAGTTCTTC.

The chain carries TRBV12-3 or TRBV12-4 and TRBJ2-4; 8 positions match TRBD2. After removal of 6 bases from V and 15 bases from J, the junction contained 7 bases not matched to a gene. There are 11 residues in the CDR3. The CDR3 spells CASRAGTRLYF. CDR3 bases: TGTGCCAGCAGGGCCGGGACTAGGCTGTACTTC.

This clone was seen a single time. This sequence joins TRBV5-1 and TRBJ2-3; 10 bases fit TRBD2. This CDR3 is 18 amino acids long. Germline V gene lookup returns CDR1 SGHRS and CDR2 YFSETQ. V was pared by 0 bases and J by 2 bases, with 9 bases of the junction left unmatched. The CDR3: CASSLVERGGPFTDTQYF. The CDR3 nucleotides read TGCGCCAGCAGCTTGGTCGAGCGGGGGGGGCCGTTCACAGATACGCAGTATTTT.

This clone has just one count. The genes are TRBV7-8 and TRBJ2-2; 11 nucleotides align to TRBD2. The CDR3 covers 16 residues. After removal of 5 bases from V and 5 bases from J, the junction contained 7 bases not matched to a gene. CDR1 is SGHVS, CDR2 FQNEAQ, per germline. The CDR3, as DNA: TGTGCCAGCAGCCCCCGACTAGCGGGGATAACCGGGGAGCTGTTTTTT. This gives the protein CASSPRLAGITGELFF.

The V and J genes are TRBV10-3 and TRBJ1-1, with 9 positions matching TRBD1. The J segment lost 6 bases and the V segment lost 2 bases, leaving 10 bases of the junction unmatched. The CDR3 contains 16 residues. The germline V gene encodes CDR1 ENHRY and CDR2 SYGVKD. CDR3 nucleotide sequence: TGTGCCATCAGTGAGCCGATAGACAGGGGGAAGGCTGAAGCTTTCTTT. Translation: CAISEPIDRGKAEAFF.

The chain is built from TRBV9 and TRBJ2-1; D is possibly TRBD1 (5 bases). Germline V gene lookup returns CDR1 SGDLS and CDR2 YYNGEE. V dropped 7 bases and J dropped 9 bases, with 20 bases sitting between them. This CDR3 is built from 14 residues. The CDR3, as DNA: TGTGCCAGCGAATCCCCAGCCCAGGGCGGTGAGCAGTTCTTC. Translated: CASESPAQGGEQFF. The full variable domain, with the rest looked up from reference TRBV9 and TRBJ2-1, is DSGVTQTPKHLITATGQRVTLRCSPRSGDLSVYWYQQSLDQGLQFLIQYYNGEERAKGNILERFSAQQFPDLHSELNLSSLELGDSALYFCASESPAQGGEQFFGPGTRLTVL.

This chain uses TRBV12-3 or TRBV12-4 with TRBJ1-1, with 7 nucleotides matching TRBD1. With V trimmed by 4 bases and J by 1 base, 0 bases remained unmatched. This CDR3 has 13 residues. The CDR3 region is CASSWDRNTEAFF. CDR3 in DNA: TGTGCCAGCAGTTGGGACAGGAACACTGAAGCTTTCTTT.

Points on this clone: At one boundary the junction diverges from the germline segment, which might be a read error. This chain joins TRBV12-3 or TRBV12-4 and TRBJ1-2; D remains unclear. The length of the CDR3 is 11 residues. CDR3 protein: CASSLGRGSAF. CDR3 DNA sequence: TGTGCCAGCAGTTTAGGACGCGGGTCCGCCTTC.

The chain joins TRBV11-2 to TRBJ2-5; 10 bases agree with TRBD1. The CDR3 sequence is 13 residues long. Per the germline V gene, CDR1 is SGHAT and CDR2 is FQNNGV. The junction had 3 bases not matched to a gene; V was cut back by 6 bases and J by 5 bases. Here the CDR3 DNA reads TGTGCCAGCAGGGGGACAGGGGATGAGACCCAGTACTTC. Its protein product is CASRGTGDETQYF.

The table lists this clone with a few counts. The V gene is TRBV4-1, the J gene TRBJ2-3, with 7 bases fitting TRBD2. CDR1 and CDR2 from the germline V gene are MGHRA and YSYEKL. The V gene end was trimmed by 3 bases and the J gene end by 3 bases; junction bases not matched to a gene: 6. CDR3 length: 15 amino acids. The CDR3 DNA is TGCGCCAGCAGCCATCAGGGCGGGAGAACAGATACGCAGTATTTT. Translating gives CASSHQGGRTDTQYF.

The chain is built from TRBV7-2 and TRBJ2-2, with D possibly TRBD1 on 5 matching bases. The CDR3 loop spans 13 amino acids. Germline V gene sequence: CDR1 SGHTA, CDR2 FQGNSA. V was cut by 6 bases and J by 6 bases, with 11 bases left in between. The CDR3 sequence: CASRQGHPGELFF. The CDR3 DNA is TGTGCCAGCAGACAAGGACATCCCGGGGAGCTGTTTTTT.

This chain's CDR3 is CAISTAGSSNQPQHF. The CDR3 region has the DNA TGTGCCATCAGTACCGCGGGGAGTAGCAATCAGCCCCAGCATTTT. The chain recombines TRBV10-3 with TRBJ1-5; D remains unclear. Germline CDR1 ENHRY, CDR2 SYGVKD. V lost 5 bases to trimming and J lost 0 bases, with 11 bases between them. The CDR3 has 15 amino acids.

V usage is TRBV4-2 and J usage is TRBJ2-3; 13 bases are a match to TRBD2. Germline V gene data show CDR1 as LGHNA and CDR2 as YNFKEQ. The CDR3 length is 16 residues. The J segment lost 8 bases and the V segment lost 4 bases, leaving 9 bases of the junction unmatched. The CDR3 spells CASSLTPGTSGVTQYF. The CDR3 nucleotides read TGTGCCAGCAGCCTTACCCCCGGGACTAGCGGGGTTACGCAGTATTTT.

The chain uses TRBV7-8 and TRBJ1-2, with D hard to call. Trimming removed 2 bases at V and 5 bases at J, with 12 bases between. This CDR3 region has 14 residues. Germline values: CDR1 SGHVS, CDR2 FQNEAQ. The CDR3 region is CASSLTQEGYGYTF. The CDR3 bases are TGTGCCAGCAGCTTAACCCAGGAGGGATATGGCTACACCTTC.

In its sample, this clone was seen once. The chain uses TRBV13 and TRBJ1-6, with D possibly TRBD1 on 5 matching bases. The V gene lost 5 bases and the J gene lost 8 bases, with 13 bases spanning the gap. This CDR3 has 14 amino acids. Per germline, CDR1 PRHDT and CDR2 FYEKMQ (reference sequence). The CDR3 nucleotides are TGTGCCAGCAGCCATAGAGTAGGGGATTCACCCCTCCACTTT. Translation gives CASSHRVGDSPLHF.

The CDR3 loop reads CASSSLSSKRGYTF. The CDR3 DNA reads as TGTGCCAGCAGCTCCCTTTCCTCGAAGCGGGGCTACACCTTC. This chain connects TRBV5-6 to TRBJ1-2; D not resolved. The V end lost 3 bases, the J end lost 8 bases, and 17 bases lay between the germline ends. The length of the CDR3 is 14 residues. Germline V gives CDR1 SGHDT, CDR2 YYEEEE.

V and J are TRBV19 and TRBJ1-2, with 10 bases lining up with TRBD1. This CDR3 comprises 16 residues. Germline V CDR1 and CDR2: LNHDA, SQIVND (reference sequence). Unmatched junction bases numbered 10, after V lost 5 bases and J lost 4 bases. The CDR3 loop is CASSADPGQGSYGYTF. CDR3 nucleotides: TGTGCCAGTAGTGCAGACCCGGGACAGGGGAGCTATGGCTACACCTTC.

The chain is built from TRBV18 and TRBJ1-5; 8 nucleotides agree with TRBD1. Germline CDR1 reads KGHSH; CDR2 reads LQKENI. This CDR3 is 14 amino acids long. Trimming took 3 bases from V and 6 from J; bases not matched to a gene: 4. This CDR3 reads CASSPPDRGQPQHF. The CDR3 bases are TGTGCCAGCTCACCCCCCGACAGGGGTCAGCCCCAGCATTTT.

This clone appeared a few times. CDR3 bases: TGTGCCAGCAGTTCCCGACAGGGTCTTGGGTACACCTTC. Translating it yields CASSSRQGLGYTF. V is TRBV27 and J is TRBJ1-2; 7 nucleotides line up with TRBD1. Trimming took 4 bases from V and 11 from J; bases not matched to a gene: 10. The CDR3 is 13 amino acids. The germline CDR1 and CDR2 sequences are MNHEY and SMNVEV (reference sequence).

This chain uses TRBV2 with TRBJ2-5, with D possibly being TRBD1 (6 bases). Trimming left V 4 bases short and J 2 bases short, with 14 bases between. The CDR3 has 15 residues. From germline, CDR1 is SNHLY and CDR2 FYNNEI. CDR3 nucleotide sequence: TGTGCCAGCAGTGGGGACAAGTCCCATCAAGAGACCCAGTACTTC. Its translation: CASSGDKSHQETQYF.

The V call is TRBV13, the J call TRBJ2-7; 7 positions match TRBD2. CDR1 PRHDT and CDR2 FYEKMQ come from the germline V gene (reference sequence). This CDR3 comprises 16 residues. Germline trimming cut 6 bases from V and 5 bases from J; bases unmatched to any gene: 16. This CDR3 is CASSPEGGAWTDEQYF. The CDR3 coding sequence is TGTGCCAGCAGTCCCGAGGGAGGGGCTTGGACGGACGAGCAGTACTTC.